What follows are 30 T cell receptor beta chains derived from one specimen sequenced in a study of blood T cell repertoires in COVID-19. The data were produced by immunoSEQ multiplex PCR, yet TCRdb's version contains in-frame clones alone and is incomplete. The table has some 200,000 clones, 88% seen once. The sample comprised peripheral blood. The source of these receptors is a man aged 35 to 55 with active or convalescent COVID-19.

V gene TRBV7-9 combines with J gene TRBJ2-7; TRBD1 agrees at 7 bases. The CDR3 is made up of 18 amino acids. The V gene's germline CDR1 is SEHNR and CDR2 FQNEAQ (reference sequence). V was pared by 5 bases and J by 2 bases, with 18 bases of the junction left unmatched. The CDR3 loop reads CASSKDLKTTGNPYEQYF. CDR3 bases: TGTGCCAGCAGCAAAGACCTCAAAACGACAGGGAATCCCTACGAGCAGTACTTC.

The V gene is TRBV19, the J gene TRBJ2-1, with 9 bases aligning to TRBD2. The CDR3 sequence is 13 residues long. The J segment lost 8 bases and the V segment lost 5 bases, leaving 4 bases of the junction unmatched. Germline lookup yields CDR1 LNHDA and CDR2 SQIVND (reference sequence). DNA of the CDR3: TGTGCCAGTAGTTCGGGACTAGCCGATGAGCAGTTCTTC. Translated: CASSSGLADEQFF.

J is TRBJ1-2 and V is TRBV4-2, with 11 bases lining up with TRBD1. CDR1 and CDR2 from the germline V gene are LGHNA and YNFKEQ. V lost 0 bases, J lost 8 bases, and 11 bases stayed unmatched. There are 17 residues in the CDR3. CDR3 nucleotides: TGTGCCAGCAGCCAAGATCTGGGACAGGGGGTTTCTACAGGCTACACCTTC. This codes for CASSQDLGQGVSTGYTF.

The chain has TRBV5-5 and TRBJ1-3; a possible D gene is TRBD1 (5 bases). The CDR3 totals 14 residues. Germline V gene sequence: CDR1 SGHKS, CDR2 YYEKEE (reference sequence). Trimming took off 2 bases at V and 8 bases at J, with 14 bases between the two ends. Here the CDR3 reads CASSLQTEGDTIYF. The CDR3 DNA reads TGTGCCAGCAGCTTACAGACAGAAGGGGACACCATATATTTT.

The J gene is TRBJ2-7, the V gene TRBV7-9; weak D call: TRBD1 (5 bases). The CDR3 consists of 16 residues. V was cut by 4 bases and J by 4 bases, with 20 bases left in between. Looked up from germline, CDR1 is SEHNR and CDR2 is FQNEAQ (reference sequence). The CDR3 nucleotides read TGTGCCAGCAGCTCCGAGAGACAGCGAGAGTTTTACGAGCAGTACTTC. This codes for CASSSERQREFYEQYF.

CDR3 coding DNA: TGTGCCAGTAGTATAATGTGGGGCCGAGCTTTCTTT. It yields the protein CASSIMWGRAFF. The rearrangement links TRBV19 to TRBJ1-1; D may be TRBD1 (5 bases). From germline, CDR1 is LNHDA and CDR2 SQIVND (reference sequence). With 2 bases removed from V and 10 bases from J, the gap between germline ends came to 11 bases. There are 12 residues in the CDR3.

The chain joins TRBV10-3 to TRBJ2-7, with 9 nucleotides matching TRBD2. The CDR3 runs to 15 residues. The germline V gene has CDR1 ENHRY and CDR2 SYGVKD. After removal of 3 bases from V and 5 bases from J, the junction contained 8 bases not matched to a gene. The CDR3 coding sequence is TGTGCCATCAGTGATCGGGCGGGAGGGAGCGACGAGCAGTACTTC. Protein: CAISDRAGGSDEQYF.

The rearrangement joins TRBV30 to TRBJ2-7, with 9 positions matching TRBD1. Germline lookup yields CDR1 GTSNPN and CDR2 SVGIG (reference sequence). V gave up 3 bases and J gave up 1 base; unmatched junction bases: 10. This CDR3 has 16 amino acids. CDR3 region: CAWSARAGTGSYEQYF. The CDR3 DNA is TGTGCCTGGAGCGCCCGAGCAGGGACAGGGTCCTACGAGCAGTACTTC.

CDR3 sequence: CASRRTSGSFAGELFF. The DNA of the CDR3 is TGTGCCAGCAGACGGACTAGCGGGAGTTTTGCCGGGGAGCTGTTTTTT. The genes are TRBV7-2 and TRBJ2-2; 13 nucleotides line up with TRBD2. The CDR3 totals 16 residues. Per germline, CDR1 SGHTA and CDR2 FQGNSA. V shed 6 bases, J shed 6 bases, and the junction held 7 bases outside the gene matches. Looking up the rest from reference TRBV7-2 and TRBJ2-2 gives the full variable domain: GAGVSQSPSNKVTEKGKDVELRCDPISGHTALYWYRQSLGQGLEFLIYFQGNSAPDKSGLPSDRFSAERTGGSVSTLTIQRTQQEDSAVYLCASRRTSGSFAGELFFGEGSRLTVL.

The rearrangement uses TRBV3-1 (or the pseudogene TRBV3-2) and TRBJ1-2; D not resolved. CDR1 and CDR2 (germline): LGHDT, YNNKEL (reference sequence). The CDR3 consists of 13 residues. The germline V and J ends were trimmed by 1 base and 5 bases, with 8 bases remaining between them. For the CDR3, the DNA is TGTGCCAGCAGCCAAGCTCCCTTTTATGGCTACACCTTC. It specifies CASSQAPFYGYTF.

The rearrangement links TRBV24-1 to TRBJ2-3, with 8 bases lining up with TRBD1. The germline CDR1 and CDR2 sequences are KGHDR and SFDVKD. After removal of 0 bases from V and 1 base from J, the junction contained 5 bases not matched to a gene. The CDR3 spans 17 residues. CDR3 in DNA: TGTGCCACCAGTGATTTGTTGACAGGGGATCGCACAGATACGCAGTATTTT. Protein product: CATSDLLTGDRTDTQYF.

J is TRBJ1-1 and V is TRBV7-2, with a possible D match to TRBD1 (5 bases). The CDR3 is made up of 15 amino acids. CDR1 and CDR2 (germline): SGHTA, FQGNSA. V was trimmed by 5 bases and J by 1 base, leaving 14 bases between them. CDR3 residues: CASSQNPTGNTEAFF. The CDR3 bases are TGTGCCAGCAGCCAAAACCCCACAGGGAACACTGAAGCTTTCTTT.

The J gene is TRBJ1-3, the V gene TRBV19; D is uncertain. Germline-derived CDR1 and CDR2 are LNHDA and SQIVND (reference sequence). This CDR3 is built from 16 residues. With 5 bases removed from V and 0 bases from J, the gap between germline ends came to 14 bases. In nucleotides, the CDR3 is TGTGCCAGTAGTCCGCGGCCCCAACTCTCTGGAAACACCATATATTTT. Encoded protein: CASSPRPQLSGNTIYF.

The rearrangement joins TRBV7-6 to TRBJ2-7; D ambiguous. Deletions cut 1 base from V and 3 bases from J, with 16 bases between. CDR1 SGHVS and CDR2 FNYEAQ come from the germline V gene. The CDR3 consists of 16 residues. The CDR3 reads CASSLDPTSTYYEQYF. CDR3 coding DNA: TGTGCCAGCAGCTTAGACCCCACTTCTACTTACTACGAGCAGTACTTC.

The chain recombines TRBV6-5 with TRBJ2-4, with a weak D call TRBD2 (5 bases). Germline V lookup: CDR1 MNHEY, CDR2 SVGAGI. CDR3 length: 14 residues. Deletions cut 5 bases from V and 9 bases from J, with 17 bases between. As DNA, the CDR3 is TGTGCCAGCAGTCGGACCGGGGTTGAAGGCATTCAGTACTTC. It codes for CASSRTGVEGIQYF.

J is TRBJ2-5 and V is TRBV5-1; D perhaps matches TRBD1 (5 bases). The CDR3 covers 16 residues. Germline values: CDR1 SGHRS, CDR2 YFSETQ. Trimming took 1 base from V and 5 from J, leaving 18 bases between them. The CDR3: CASSLTPKDRRETQYF. In DNA, the CDR3 is TGCGCCAGCAGCTTGACCCCCAAAGACAGACGGGAGACCCAGTACTTC.

This chain connects TRBV3-1 (or the pseudogene TRBV3-2) to TRBJ1-5; TRBD1 aligns across 7 bases. Germline CDR1 is LGHDT and CDR2 is YNNKEL (reference sequence). CDR3 size: 19 residues. After removal of 1 base from V and 1 base from J, the junction contained 13 bases not matched to a gene. CDR3 bases: TGTGCCAGCAGCCAAGCCCAAATCGAGACAGGGACGAGCAATCAGCCCCAGCATTTT. Translating it yields CASSQAQIETGTSNQPQHF.

This rearrangement joins TRBV19 to TRBJ1-2; D gene ambiguous. This CDR3 is built from 13 residues. The germline V and J ends were trimmed by 8 bases and 4 bases, with 14 bases remaining between them. Germline values: CDR1 LNHDA, CDR2 SQIVND (reference sequence). The DNA for the CDR3 is TGTGCCAGTCGCGGTTTTGCGAGCTATGGCTACACCTTC. Protein sequence: CASRGFASYGYTF.

The chain has TRBV6-5 and TRBJ1-1; 8 bases match TRBD1. The CDR3 loop spans 14 amino acids. Germline V CDR1 and CDR2: MNHEY, SVGAGI. Germline trimming cut 4 bases from V and 6 bases from J; bases unmatched to any gene: 7. CDR3 DNA sequence: TGTGCCAGCAGTTTACAGGGGGGTCGGGCTGAAGCTTTCTTT. Translated: CASSLQGGRAEAFF.

This clone was observed a single time. The rearrangement links TRBV29-1 to TRBJ2-7; a weak D match, TRBD2 (6 bases). The germline CDR1 and CDR2 sequences are SQVTM and ANQGSEA. Between the trimmed V and J ends, which lost 7 bases and 6 bases, there was a span of 19 bases. The CDR3 extends over 13 amino acids. The CDR3 DNA reads TGCAGCGGTCAGGCACGGGACTCCGTCGAGCAGTACTTC. This translates into CSGQARDSVEQYF.

This chain connects TRBV19 to TRBJ2-4, with 8 bases lining up with TRBD2. The V and J ends lost 10 bases and 7 bases, in that order; junction bases with no gene match: 15. The CDR3 length is 15 residues. Germline lookup yields CDR1 LNHDA and CDR2 SQIVND (reference sequence). The CDR3 DNA reads TGTGCCACCATGATTCCAGCGGGAGTGGGTAACATTCAGTACTTC. Translation gives CATMIPAGVGNIQYF.

The chain couples TRBV9 to TRBJ2-3, with D possibly TRBD2 on 6 matching bases. CDR1 SGDLS and CDR2 YYNGEE come from the germline V gene. Trimming left V 1 base short and J 3 bases short, with 12 bases between. The CDR3 runs to 15 residues. CDR3 region: CASSVMGGGTDTQYF. DNA for the CDR3: TGTGCCAGCAGCGTAATGGGGGGTGGAACAGATACGCAGTATTTT.

V usage is TRBV21-1 and J usage is TRBJ1-5. TRBV21-1 counts as a pseudogene. The CDR3 spans 17 residues. CDR3 DNA sequence: TGTGCCAGCAGCTTTCCACCTACGGCGGATAGCAATCAGCCCCAGCATTTT. It specifies CASSFPPTADSNQPQHF.

This chain joins TRBV6-1 and TRBJ1-2; D not certain. Germline V gives CDR1 MNHNS, CDR2 SASEGT. CDR3 length: 15 residues. Trimming stripped 1 base from V and 4 bases from J, with 13 bases between. In DNA, the CDR3 is TGTGCCAGCAGTGAAGTTTGGGGAGGCACCTATGGCTACACCTTC. Translating it yields CASSEVWGGTYGYTF.

The V and J genes are TRBV9 and TRBJ2-2, with TRBD2 matching 7 bases. Trimming at V came to 0 bases and at J to 1 base, leaving 3 bases not matched to a gene. The germline V gene has CDR1 SGDLS and CDR2 YYNGEE. The CDR3 runs to 16 residues. CDR3 sequence reads: CASSVVVAGNTGELFF. The CDR3 region has the DNA TGTGCCAGCAGCGTAGTAGTAGCGGGGAACACCGGGGAGCTGTTTTTT.

This clone has more than one count but fewer than ten. The chain couples TRBV15 to TRBJ2-7; TRBD1 aligns across 8 bases. This CDR3 has 15 residues. The V segment lost 3 bases and the J segment 4 bases; nucleotides outside the gene matches: 8. Germline values: CDR1 LNHNV, CDR2 YYDKDF (reference sequence). In DNA, the CDR3 is TGTGCCACCAGCAGCGGACAGGGATTGGTGTACGAGCAGTACTTC. It yields the protein CATSSGQGLVYEQYF. The entire variable domain, with the rest obtained from reference TRBV15 and TRBJ2-7, is as follows: DAMVIQNPRYQVTQFGKPVTLSCSQTLNHNVMYWYQQKSSQAPKLLFHYYDKDFNNEADTPDNFQSRRPNTSFCFLDIRSPGLGDTAMYLCATSSGQGLVYEQYFGPGTRLTVT.

The chain employs TRBV5-1 and TRBJ2-1; 12 bases are shared with TRBD1. The V segment lost 4 bases and the J segment 7 bases; nucleotides outside the gene matches: 6. This CDR3 contains 15 residues. Germline CDR1 is SGHRS and CDR2 is YFSETQ. This CDR3 reads CASSPLGQGANEQFF. The DNA of the CDR3 is TGCGCCAGCAGCCCCCTGGGACAGGGGGCGAATGAGCAGTTCTTC. Combining the CDR3 with reference TRBV5-1 and TRBJ2-1 gives the whole variable domain KAGVTQTPRYLIKTRGQQVTLSCSPISGHRSVSWYQQTPGQGLQFLFEYFSETQRNKGNFPGRFSGRQFSNSRSEMNVSTLELGDSALYLCASSPLGQGANEQFFGPGTRLTVL.

Here the CDR3 DNA reads TGTGCCAGCAGTTACTTCCAGGGCAGCGGGGAGCTGTTTTTT. This translates into CASSYFQGSGELFF. The chain joins TRBV6-2 or TRBV6-3 to TRBJ2-2, with D possibly TRBD1 on 5 matching bases. V lost 1 base and J lost 7, with 10 bases in between. The CDR3 spans 14 residues. Germline V gene data show CDR1 as MNHEY and CDR2 as SVGEGT.

V usage is TRBV5-4 and J usage is TRBJ2-5; no reliable D call. Germline values: CDR1 SGHNT, CDR2 YYREEE (reference sequence). The CDR3 sequence is 13 residues long. Trimming shortened V by 1 base and J by 5 bases, and 9 bases separated the two germline ends. The CDR3 loop is CASSLFGAETQYF. The CDR3 DNA reads as TGTGCCAGCAGCTTGTTTGGTGCGGAGACCCAGTACTTC.

Here the CDR3 DNA reads TGTGCCAGCAGTGACCGCCGACAGGGAACCTACTATGGCTACACCTTC. Translating gives CASSDRRQGTYYGYTF. The gene calls are TRBV6-2 or TRBV6-3 and TRBJ1-2; 7 bases fit TRBD1. The CDR3 consists of 16 residues. With V trimmed by 5 bases and J by 3 bases, 12 bases remained unmatched. CDR1 MNHEY and CDR2 SVGEGT come from the germline V gene.